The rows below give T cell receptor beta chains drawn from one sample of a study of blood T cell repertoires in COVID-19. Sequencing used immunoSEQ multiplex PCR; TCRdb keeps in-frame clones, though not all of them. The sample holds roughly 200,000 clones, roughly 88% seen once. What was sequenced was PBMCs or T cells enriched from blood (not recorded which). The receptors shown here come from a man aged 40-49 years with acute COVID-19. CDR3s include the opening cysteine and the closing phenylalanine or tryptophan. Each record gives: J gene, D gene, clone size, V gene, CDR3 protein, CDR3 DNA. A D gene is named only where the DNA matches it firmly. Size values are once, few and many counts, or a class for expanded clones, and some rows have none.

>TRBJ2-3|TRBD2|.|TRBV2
CASKPSGRASAPDTQYF
TGTGCCAGCAAGCCTAGCGGGAGGGCCTCCGCACCCGATACGCAGTATTTT
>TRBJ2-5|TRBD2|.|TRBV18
CASSPRGGGEDQYF
TGTGCCAGCTCACCACGGGGGGGTGGTGAAGACCAGTACTTC
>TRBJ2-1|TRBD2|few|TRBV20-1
CGGTRGNEQFF
TGCGGGGGGACTAGGGGCAATGAGCAGTTCTTC
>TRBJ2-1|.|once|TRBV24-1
CATTFRGGNEQFF
TGTGCCACCACCTTCAGGGGAGGGAATGAGCAGTTCTTC
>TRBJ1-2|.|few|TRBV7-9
CASSLERGAYGYTF
TGTGCCAGCAGCTTAGAAAGGGGCGCCTATGGCTACACCTTC
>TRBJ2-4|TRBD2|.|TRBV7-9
CASSSSGGQLNIQYF
TGTGCCAGCAGCTCGAGCGGGGGACAATTAAACATTCAGTACTTC
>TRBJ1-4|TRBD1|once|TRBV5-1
CASQFGTAATNEKLFF
TGCGCCAGCCAGTTCGGGACAGCAGCAACTAATGAAAAACTGTTTTTT
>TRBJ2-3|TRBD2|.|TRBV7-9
CASSWGGNTDTQYF
TGTGCCAGCAGCTGGGGGGGGAACACAGATACGCAGTATTTT
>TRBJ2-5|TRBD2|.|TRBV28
CASSSTPGTSGKDQETQYF
TGTGCCAGCAGTTCAACACCCGGGACTAGCGGGAAGGACCAAGAGACCCAGTACTTC
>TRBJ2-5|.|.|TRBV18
CASSPEQPETQYF
TGTGCCAGCTCACCAGAACAGCCGGAGACCCAGTACTTC
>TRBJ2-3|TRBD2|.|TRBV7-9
CASSLGLATDTQYF
TGTGCCAGCAGCCTGGGACTAGCGACAGATACGCAGTATTTT
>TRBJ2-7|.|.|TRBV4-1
CASSQGAGPTYEQYF
TGCGCCAGCAGTCAAGGAGCAGGGCCTACCTACGAGCAGTACTTC
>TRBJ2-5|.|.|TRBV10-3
CAASTQLQETQYF
TGTGCCGCCTCCACACAGTTACAAGAGACCCAGTACTTC
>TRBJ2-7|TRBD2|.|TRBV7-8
CASSSPSGYSYEQYF
TGTGCCAGCAGCTCCCCTAGCGGTTACTCCTACGAGCAGTACTTC
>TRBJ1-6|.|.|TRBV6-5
CASSHRVVDSPLHF
TGTGCCAGCAGTCACAGGGTGGTGGATTCACCCCTCCACTTT
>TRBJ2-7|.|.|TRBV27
CASSFSAGREQYF
TGTGCCAGCAGTTTCTCGGCGGGGAGGGAGCAGTACTTC
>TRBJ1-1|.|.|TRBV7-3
CASSLGLAGGTEAFF
TGTGCCAGCAGCTTAGGGCTGGCGGGGGGCACTGAAGCTTTCTTT
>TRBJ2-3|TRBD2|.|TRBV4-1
CATRLAEKRTDTQYF
TGCGCCACGAGACTAGCGGAAAAACGCACAGATACGCAGTATTTT
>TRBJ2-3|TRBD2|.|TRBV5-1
CASGTSGITTDTQYF
TGCGCCAGCGGGACTAGCGGGATTACCACAGATACGCAGTATTTT
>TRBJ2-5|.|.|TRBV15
CATSRGGLKETQYF
TGTGCCACCAGCAGAGGGGGGCTCAAAGAGACCCAGTACTTC
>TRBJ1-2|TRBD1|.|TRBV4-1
CASGGQGPYGYTF
TGCGCCAGCGGGGGACAGGGGCCCTATGGCTACACCTTC
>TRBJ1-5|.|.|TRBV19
CASSIRVGEGGNQPQHF
TGTGCCAGTAGTATACGGGTAGGGGAAGGCGGCAATCAGCCCCAGCATTTT
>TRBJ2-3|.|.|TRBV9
CASSAVGRGDTQYF
TGTGCCAGCAGCGCGGTCGGGAGAGGGGATACGCAGTATTTT
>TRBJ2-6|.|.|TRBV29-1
CSVDGGTGANVLTF
TGCAGCGTTGACGGAGGGACTGGGGCCAACGTCCTGACTTTC
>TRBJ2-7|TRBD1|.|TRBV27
CASTLTGGGYEQYF
TGTGCCAGCACCCTTACAGGGGGCGGCTACGAGCAGTACTTC
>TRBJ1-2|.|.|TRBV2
CASTNYRDYGYTF
TGTGCCAGCACCAATTACAGGGACTATGGCTACACCTTC
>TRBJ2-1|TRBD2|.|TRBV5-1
CASSLRQRELDEQFF
TGCGCCAGCAGCTTGAGGCAGCGGGAGTTGGATGAGCAGTTCTTC
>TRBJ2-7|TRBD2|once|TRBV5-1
CASSPTSGSSYEQYF
TGCGCCAGCAGCCCCACTAGCGGAAGCTCCTACGAGCAGTACTTC
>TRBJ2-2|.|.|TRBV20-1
CSARAGGELFF
TGCAGTGCTAGAGCCGGGGGGGAGCTGTTTTTT
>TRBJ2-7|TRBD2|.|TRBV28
CAALREGPYEQYF
TGTGCCGCCCTCCGGGAGGGCCCCTACGAGCAGTACTTC
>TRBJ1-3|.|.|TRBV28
CALTGRTSGNTIYF
TGTGCCTTAACCGGGAGGACCTCTGGAAACACCATATATTTT
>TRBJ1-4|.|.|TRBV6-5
CASSTGTGNEKLFF
TGTGCCAGCAGCACGGGGACTGGGAATGAAAAACTGTTTTTT
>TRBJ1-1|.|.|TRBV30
CAWSAGGFTEAFF
TGTGCCTGGAGCGCGGGGGGTTTCACTGAAGCTTTCTTT
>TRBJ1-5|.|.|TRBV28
CASSLVGGREPQHF
TGTGCCAGCAGTTTGGTGGGAGGGAGAGAGCCCCAGCATTTT
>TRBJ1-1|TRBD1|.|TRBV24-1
CATSEEQGNEAFF
TGTGCCACCAGTGAAGAACAGGGGAACGAAGCTTTCTTT
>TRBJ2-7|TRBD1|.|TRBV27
CASSSRDRGPHEQYF
TGTGCCAGCAGTTCCCGGGACAGGGGTCCCCACGAGCAGTACTTC
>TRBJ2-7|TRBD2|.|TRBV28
CASRAVAGGRPEQYF
TGTGCCAGCAGGGCCGTAGCGGGAGGAAGGCCCGAGCAGTACTTC
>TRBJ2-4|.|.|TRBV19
CASSIGGRGKNIQYF
TGTGCCAGTAGTATTGGGGGCCGGGGCAAAAACATTCAGTACTTC
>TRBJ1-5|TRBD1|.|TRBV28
CASTERTGSARNQPQHF
TGTGCCAGCACTGAAAGGACAGGTTCGGCTCGGAATCAGCCCCAGCATTTT
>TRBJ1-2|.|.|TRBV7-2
CASSLGVSYGYTF
TGTGCCAGCAGCCTCGGAGTGAGCTATGGCTACACCTTC
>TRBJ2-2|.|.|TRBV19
CASSPSPGQNGELFF
TGTGCCAGTAGTCCCAGCCCGGGACAAAACGGGGAGCTGTTTTTT
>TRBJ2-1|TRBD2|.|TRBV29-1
CSVAVLAGVGNEQFF
TGCAGCGTTGCCGTCCTAGCGGGAGTAGGAAATGAGCAGTTCTTC
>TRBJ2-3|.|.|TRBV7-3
CASSLRGATDTQYF
TGTGCCAGCAGCTTACGCGGGGCCACAGATACGCAGTATTTT
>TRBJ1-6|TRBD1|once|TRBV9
CASSMRTGGGSPLHF
TGTGCCAGCAGCATGCGGACAGGGGGAGGTTCACCCCTCCACTTT
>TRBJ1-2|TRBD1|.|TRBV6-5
CASRPGAGGDYGYTF
TGTGCCAGCAGACCCGGGGCAGGGGGTGACTATGGCTACACCTTC
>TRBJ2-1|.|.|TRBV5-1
CASSLEGVAYNEQFF
TGCGCCAGCAGCTTGGAGGGAGTGGCCTACAATGAGCAGTTCTTC
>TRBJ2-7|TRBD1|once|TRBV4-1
CASSRKVTGGISYEQYF
TGCGCCAGCAGCCGAAAAGTGACAGGGGGCATCTCCTACGAGCAGTACTTC
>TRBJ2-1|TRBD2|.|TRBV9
CASSVGLAGGEDEQFF
TGTGCCAGCAGCGTAGGGCTAGCGGGAGGAGAAGATGAGCAGTTCTTC
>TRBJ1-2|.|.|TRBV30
CAWSVPTEMYYGYTF
TGTGCCTGGAGTGTACCCACAGAAATGTACTATGGCTACACCTTC
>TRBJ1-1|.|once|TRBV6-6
CASSYAGKIGTEAFF
TGTGCCAGCAGTTACGCGGGGAAGATAGGCACTGAAGCTTTCTTT
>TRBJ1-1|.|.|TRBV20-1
CSAKKELAFF
TGCAGTGCTAAAAAGGAGTTGGCTTTCTTT
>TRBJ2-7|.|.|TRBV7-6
CASSTRDSYEQYF
TGTGCCAGCAGCACCCGCGATTCCTACGAGCAGTACTTC
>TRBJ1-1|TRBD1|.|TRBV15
CATSRGTGENTEAFF
TGTGCCACCAGCAGAGGGACAGGGGAGAACACTGAAGCTTTCTTT
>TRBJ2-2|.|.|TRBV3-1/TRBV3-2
CASSPPVETGELFF
TGTGCCAGCAGCCCACCGGTGGAGACCGGGGAGCTGTTTTTT